This passage covers 7 T cell receptor beta chains from one sample sequenced in a study of blood T cells in healthy people across ages. PCR was performed a second time for about 7 to 12 cycles using a sample-barcoded 5' primer and a J-beta primer mix. Via MiXCR, TCRdb re-called the 5' RACE reads, giving one row per CDR3 protein. The sample includes roughly 680,000 distinct CDR3 sequences, 52% of them seen just once. Sequencing was done on a sample of blood. The receptors were gathered from a woman of 80 years or more in good health.

The J gene is TRBJ2-1, the V gene TRBV29-1; 16 bases line up with TRBD2. Trimming took 6 bases from V and 4 from J; bases not matched to a gene: 3. CDR3 length: 15 residues. Germline CDR1 is SQVTM and CDR2 is ANQGSEA. The CDR3 spells CSVGGLAGGYNEQFF. In DNA form, the CDR3 reads TGCAGCGTGGGGGGACTAGCGGGGGGGTACAATGAGCAGTTCTTC.

This clonotype has a count of ten or more. As DNA, the CDR3 is TGCGCCAGCAGAACCGGGAGGGGAATGAACGAGCAGTACTTC. Translated, it gives CASRTGRGMNEQYF. The chain carries TRBV5-1 and TRBJ2-7; 8 bases agree with TRBD2. Looked up from germline, CDR1 is SGHRS and CDR2 is YFSETQ. The CDR3 is 14 residues long. Trimming took 5 bases from V and 5 from J; bases not matched to a gene: 9.

The table lists this clonotype with many counts. J is TRBJ2-6 and V is TRBV9; D remains unclear. In germline, CDR1 is SGDLS, CDR2 YYNGEE. CDR3 length: 17 amino acids. The V end was cut by 2 bases, the J end by 0 bases, with 12 bases between. In nucleotides, the CDR3 is TGTGCCAGCAGCGTTTCGTACAGACTCTCTGGGGCCAACGTCCTGACTTTC. This encodes CASSVSYRLSGANVLTF.

Only one count was recorded for this clonotype. This chain connects TRBV29-1 to TRBJ2-5; no definite D call. Germline V CDR1 and CDR2: SQVTM, ANQGSEA. The CDR3 covers 14 residues. CDR3 in DNA: TGCAGTGCCCACGACACGTTTCGACAAGAGACCCAGTACTTC. This sequence encodes CSAHDTFRQETQYF. The full variable domain, its missing parts supplied by reference TRBV29-1 and TRBJ2-5, is SAVISQKPSRDICQRGTSLTIQCQVDSQVTMMFWYRQQPGQSLTLIATANQGSEATYESGFVIDKFPISRPNLTFSTLTVSNMSPEDSSIYLCSAHDTFRQETQYFGPGTRLLVL.

The chain's CDR3 is CASSPSGGLSDTQYF. The CDR3 DNA reads TGTGCCAGCAGCCCCTCCGGGGGCCTGTCAGATACGCAGTATTTT. The genes are TRBV12-3 or TRBV12-4 and TRBJ2-3; either TRBD1 or TRBD2 may supply D (6 bases each). CDR3 length: 15 residues. Trimming cost V 6 bases and J 4 bases, with 17 bases left between them.

This clonotype was detected ten times or more. The chain recombines TRBV6-6 with TRBJ1-1; the match to TRBD1 covers 11 bases. Germline V CDR1 and CDR2: MNHNY, SVGAGI (reference sequence). V was clipped by 4 bases and J by 8 bases; unmatched bases: 3. CDR3 length: 13 residues. The CDR3 reads CASSSGTGGEAFF. The CDR3, as DNA: TGTGCCAGCAGTTCCGGGACAGGGGGGGAAGCTTTCTTT.

The gene calls are TRBV18 and TRBJ2-3; D is perhaps TRBD2 (6 bases). In germline, CDR1 is KGHSH, CDR2 LQKENI. V lost 3 bases to trimming and J lost 12 bases, with 19 bases between them. The CDR3 sequence is 14 residues long. The CDR3 region has the DNA TGTGCCAGCTCACCGAGGGATTTCGGGACTGCTCAGTATTTT. It is translated as CASSPRDFGTAQYF.